The sequence of this TCR beta chain was determined in a study of T-cell reconstitution after alpha-beta-depleted transplantation in children. Study-wide findings and caveats: By about two months after transplant, alpha-beta T cells reportedly arose from several hundred graft clones that had expanded. Newly produced T cells mostly accounted for T-cell counts and diversity one year post-transplant. Certain patients had high TCRbeta diversity at day 60, and it came from recipient T cells and thymic progenitors that survived.

With 1 base removed from V and 5 bases from J, the gap between germline ends came to 13 bases. CDR3 length: 15 amino acids. Germline CDR1 and CDR2: SGHKS and YYEKEE (reference sequence). Using unique molecular identifiers, the investigators prepared the TCRbeta library. MiXCR was run by TCRdb on the PCR reads, yielding one entry per CDR3 protein. The sample has about 980,000 distinct CDR3 sequences, around 30% seen once. There are a few counts of this clonotype. What it recognizes is unknown. This receptor was taken from a boy in the first two years of life who had a stem cell transplant for SCID, so the T cells may come from the graft donor. The sample here was PBMCs, mostly from graft donor cells, taken 360 days after TCRalphabeta/CD19-depleted stem cell transplant. The V call is TRBV5-5, the J call TRBJ2-1, with D unresolved. CDR3: CASSLRILTHNEQFF. Written as DNA, the CDR3 is TGTGCCAGCAGCTTGCGTATACTGACGCACAATGAGCAGTTCTTC.